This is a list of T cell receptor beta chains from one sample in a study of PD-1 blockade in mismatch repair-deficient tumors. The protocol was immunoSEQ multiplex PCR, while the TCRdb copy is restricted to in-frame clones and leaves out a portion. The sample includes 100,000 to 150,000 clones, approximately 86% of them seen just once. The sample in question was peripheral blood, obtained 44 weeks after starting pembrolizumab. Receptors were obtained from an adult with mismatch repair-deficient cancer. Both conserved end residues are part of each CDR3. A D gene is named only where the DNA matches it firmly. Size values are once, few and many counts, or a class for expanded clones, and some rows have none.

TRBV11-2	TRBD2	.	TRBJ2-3	CASSPNSGTSTDTQYF	TGTGCCAGCAGCCCCAATAGCGGGACTAGCACAGATACGCAGTATTTT
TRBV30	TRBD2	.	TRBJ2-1	CAWGSIRDYPYNEQFF	TGTGCCTGGGGGTCGATCCGGGACTACCCATACAATGAGCAGTTCTTC
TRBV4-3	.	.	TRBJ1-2	CASSPGTTTNYGYTF	TGCGCCAGCAGCCCTGGGACAACCACTAACTATGGCTACACCTTC
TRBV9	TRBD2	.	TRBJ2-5	CASSAAGEWGGETQYF	TGTGCCAGCAGCGCGGCCGGGGAGTGGGGAGGGGAGACCCAGTACTTC
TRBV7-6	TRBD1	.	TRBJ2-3	CASSRRTGGPDTQYF	TGTGCCAGCAGCCGGAGGACAGGGGGTCCAGATACGCAGTATTTT
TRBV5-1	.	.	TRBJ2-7	CASSYEFSYEQYF	TGCGCCAGCAGCTACGAGTTCTCCTACGAGCAGTACTTC
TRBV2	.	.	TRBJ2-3	CASSEGGTSTDTQYF	TGTGCCAGCAGTGAAGGCGGGACTAGCACAGATACGCAGTATTTT
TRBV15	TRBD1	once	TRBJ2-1	CATSRGDRGVFHNEQFF	TGTGCCACCAGCAGAGGGGACAGGGGAGTTTTCCACAATGAGCAGTTCTTC
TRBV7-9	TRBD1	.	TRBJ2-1	CASSQDRGPYNEQFF	TGTGCCAGCAGTCAGGACAGGGGCCCCTACAATGAGCAGTTCTTC
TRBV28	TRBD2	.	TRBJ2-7	CASSLVGTSGRDEQYF	TGTGCCAGCAGTTTAGTAGGGACTAGCGGGAGGGACGAGCAGTACTTC
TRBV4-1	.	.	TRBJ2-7	CASRAADKPYEQYF	TGCGCCAGCAGGGCAGCGGATAAACCCTACGAGCAGTACTTC
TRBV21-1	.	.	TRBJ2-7	CASSHWGKVILYEQYF	TGTGCCAGCAGCCACTGGGGGAAGGTTATTCTCTACGAGCAGTACTTC
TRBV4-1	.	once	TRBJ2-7	CASSQVTASYEQYF	TGCGCCAGCAGCCAAGTCACGGCCTCCTACGAGCAGTACTTC
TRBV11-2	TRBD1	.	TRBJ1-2	CASSPSQGAHGYTF	TGTGCCAGCAGCCCATCACAGGGGGCCCATGGCTACACCTTC
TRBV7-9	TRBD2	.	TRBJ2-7	CASSFGALAGSYEQYF	TGTGCCAGCAGCTTCGGGGCCCTAGCGGGCAGCTACGAGCAGTACTTC
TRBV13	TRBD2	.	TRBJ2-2	CASSLWREAGELFF	TGTGCCAGCAGCTTATGGCGGGAGGCCGGGGAGCTGTTTTTT
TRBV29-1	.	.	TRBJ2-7	CSVELAPNEQYF	TGCAGCGTTGAGCTAGCGCCTAACGAGCAGTACTTC
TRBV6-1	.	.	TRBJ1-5	CASSRTGHGGIPQHF	TGTGCCAGCAGTCGTACCGGGCATGGAGGAATCCCCCAGCATTTT
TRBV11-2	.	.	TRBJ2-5	CASRKAGPPRETQYF	TGTGCCAGCAGAAAAGCAGGCCCTCCACGAGAGACCCAGTACTTC
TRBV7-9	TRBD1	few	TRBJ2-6	CASSFHRGPGANVLTF	TGTGCCAGCAGCTTTCACAGGGGGCCTGGGGCCAACGTCCTGACTTTC
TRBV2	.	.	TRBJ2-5	CASKKRGEGETQYF	TGTGCCAGCAAAAAGAGGGGGGAGGGAGAGACCCAGTACTTC
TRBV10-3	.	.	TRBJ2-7	CAISESRQSTYEQYF	TGTGCCATCAGTGAGTCGAGACAGTCAACCTACGAGCAGTACTTC
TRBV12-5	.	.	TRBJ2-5	CASGLPGLVYF	TGTGCTAGTGGGTTACCGGGACTGGTATACTTC
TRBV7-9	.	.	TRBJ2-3	CASSLPSSTDTQYF	TGTGCCAGCAGCTTACCGTCGAGCACAGATACGCAGTATTTT
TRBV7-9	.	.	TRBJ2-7	CASSLDSGEQYF	TGTGCCAGCAGCTTAGATTCCGGGGAGCAGTACTTC
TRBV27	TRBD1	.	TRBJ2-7	CASSLSGTAAYEQYF	TGTGCCAGCAGTTTATCCGGGACAGCCGCCTACGAGCAGTACTTC
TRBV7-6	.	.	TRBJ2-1	CASSLAGGRVLNEQFF	TGTGCCAGCAGCTTAGCGGGTGGGCGGGTCCTCAATGAGCAGTTCTTC
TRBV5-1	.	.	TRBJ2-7	CASSLARQDYEQYF	TGCGCCAGCAGCTTGGCCAGGCAGGACTACGAGCAGTACTTC
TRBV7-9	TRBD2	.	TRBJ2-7	CASAPERGTYEQYF	TGTGCCAGCGCGCCGGAGCGGGGAACCTACGAGCAGTACTTC
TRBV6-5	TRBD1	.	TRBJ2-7	CASRGSGTGAYEQYF	TGTGCCAGCAGGGGCTCCGGGACAGGGGCGTACGAGCAGTACTTC
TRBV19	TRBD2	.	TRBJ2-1	CASSIIGLAGAYNEQFF	TGTGCCAGTAGTATAATAGGACTAGCGGGAGCTTACAATGAGCAGTTCTTC
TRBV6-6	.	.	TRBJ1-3	CASSYSNTIYF	TGTGCCAGCAGTTACTCAAACACCATATATTTT
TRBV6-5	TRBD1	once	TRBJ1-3	CASSRQDRGNTIYF	TGTGCCAGCAGTCGACAGGACAGGGGAAACACCATATATTTT
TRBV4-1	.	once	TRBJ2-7	CASSHLLGARASGPYEQYF	TGCGCCAGCAGCCACTTACTGGGGGCGCGGGCTAGCGGTCCCTACGAGCAGTACTTC
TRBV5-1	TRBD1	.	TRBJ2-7	CASSLVGQGYEQYF	TGCGCCAGCAGCTTGGTAGGACAGGGATACGAGCAGTACTTC
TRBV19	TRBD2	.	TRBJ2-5	CASSRLATQETQYF	TGTGCCAGTAGCCGACTAGCTACACAAGAGACCCAGTACTTC
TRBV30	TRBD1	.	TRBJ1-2	CACTEQGWSSNYGYTF	TGTGCCTGCACCGAACAGGGGTGGTCTTCTAACTATGGCTACACCTTC
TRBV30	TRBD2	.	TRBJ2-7	CAWSVTIGRFYEQYF	TGTGCCTGGAGTGTAACTATCGGGAGGTTCTACGAGCAGTACTTC
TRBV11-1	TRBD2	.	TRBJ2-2	CASSLVSGVNTGELFF	TGTGCCAGCAGCTTAGTCAGCGGGGTGAACACCGGGGAGCTGTTTTTT
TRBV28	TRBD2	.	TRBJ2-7	CATSDGLAGGPYEQYF	TGTGCCACCTCAGACGGACTAGCGGGTGGGCCCTACGAGCAGTACTTC
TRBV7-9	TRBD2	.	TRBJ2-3	CASSVIGLAQYTDTQYF	TGTGCCAGCAGCGTCATTGGACTAGCCCAATACACAGATACGCAGTATTTT
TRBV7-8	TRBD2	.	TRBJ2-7	CASSPLAGVSYEQYF	TGTGCCAGCAGTCCCCTAGCGGGGGTTTCCTACGAGCAGTACTTC
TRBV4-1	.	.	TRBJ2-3	CASSQDRAGWGTDTQYF	TGCGCCAGCAGCCAAGATCGGGCAGGGTGGGGCACAGATACGCAGTATTTT